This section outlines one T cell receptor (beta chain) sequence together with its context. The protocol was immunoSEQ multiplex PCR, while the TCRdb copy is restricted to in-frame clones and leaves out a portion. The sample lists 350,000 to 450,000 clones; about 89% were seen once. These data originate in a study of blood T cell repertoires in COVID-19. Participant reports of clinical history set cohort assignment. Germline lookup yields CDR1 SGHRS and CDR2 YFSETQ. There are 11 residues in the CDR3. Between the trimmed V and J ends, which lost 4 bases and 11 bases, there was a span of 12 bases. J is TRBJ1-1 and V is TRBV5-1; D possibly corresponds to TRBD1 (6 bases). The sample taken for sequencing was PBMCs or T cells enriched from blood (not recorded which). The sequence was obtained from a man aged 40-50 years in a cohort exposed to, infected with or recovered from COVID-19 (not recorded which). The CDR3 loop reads CASSIQGKAFF. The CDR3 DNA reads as TGCGCCAGCAGCATACAGGGTAAGGCTTTCTTT.